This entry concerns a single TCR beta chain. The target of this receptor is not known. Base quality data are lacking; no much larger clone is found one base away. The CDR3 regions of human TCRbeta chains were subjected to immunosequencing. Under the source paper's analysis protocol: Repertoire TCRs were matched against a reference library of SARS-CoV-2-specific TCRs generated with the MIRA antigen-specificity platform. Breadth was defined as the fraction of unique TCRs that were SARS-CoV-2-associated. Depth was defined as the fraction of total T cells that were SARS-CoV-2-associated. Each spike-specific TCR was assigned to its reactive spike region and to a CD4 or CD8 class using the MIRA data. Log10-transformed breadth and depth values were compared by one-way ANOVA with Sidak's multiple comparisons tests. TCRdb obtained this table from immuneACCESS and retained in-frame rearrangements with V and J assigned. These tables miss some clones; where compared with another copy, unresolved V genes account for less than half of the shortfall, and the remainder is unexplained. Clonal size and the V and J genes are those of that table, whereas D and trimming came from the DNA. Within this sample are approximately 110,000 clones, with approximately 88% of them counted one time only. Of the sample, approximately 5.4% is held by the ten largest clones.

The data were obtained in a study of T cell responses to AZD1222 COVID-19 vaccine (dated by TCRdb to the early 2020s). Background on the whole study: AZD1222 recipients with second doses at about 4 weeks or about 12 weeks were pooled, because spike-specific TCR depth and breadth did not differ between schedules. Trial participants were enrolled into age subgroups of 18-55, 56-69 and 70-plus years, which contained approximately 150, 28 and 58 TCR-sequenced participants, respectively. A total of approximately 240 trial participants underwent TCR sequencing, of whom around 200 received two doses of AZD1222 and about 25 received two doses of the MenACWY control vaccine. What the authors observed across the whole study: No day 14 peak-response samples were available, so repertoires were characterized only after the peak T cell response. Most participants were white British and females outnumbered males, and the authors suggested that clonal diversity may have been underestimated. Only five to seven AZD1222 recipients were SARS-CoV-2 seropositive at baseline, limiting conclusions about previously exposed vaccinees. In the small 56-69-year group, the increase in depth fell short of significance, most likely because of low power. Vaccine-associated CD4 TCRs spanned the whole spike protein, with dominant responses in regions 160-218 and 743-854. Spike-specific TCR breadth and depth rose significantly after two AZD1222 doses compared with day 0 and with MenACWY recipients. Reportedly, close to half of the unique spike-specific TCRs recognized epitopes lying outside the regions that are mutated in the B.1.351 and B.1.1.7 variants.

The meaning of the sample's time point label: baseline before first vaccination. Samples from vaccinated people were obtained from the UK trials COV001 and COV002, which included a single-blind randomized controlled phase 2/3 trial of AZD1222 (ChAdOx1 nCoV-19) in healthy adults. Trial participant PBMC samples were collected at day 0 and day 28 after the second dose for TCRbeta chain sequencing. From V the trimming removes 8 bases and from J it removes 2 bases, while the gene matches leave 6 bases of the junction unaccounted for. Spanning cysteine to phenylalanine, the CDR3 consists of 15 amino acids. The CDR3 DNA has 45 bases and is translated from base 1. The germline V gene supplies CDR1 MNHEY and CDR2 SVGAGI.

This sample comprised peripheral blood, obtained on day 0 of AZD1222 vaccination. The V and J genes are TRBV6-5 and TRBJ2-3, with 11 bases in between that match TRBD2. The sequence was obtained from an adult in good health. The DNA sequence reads TGTGCCAGCGGAGGGACTAGCGGCCCCACAGATACGCAGTATTTT. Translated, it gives CASGGTSGPTDTQYF.